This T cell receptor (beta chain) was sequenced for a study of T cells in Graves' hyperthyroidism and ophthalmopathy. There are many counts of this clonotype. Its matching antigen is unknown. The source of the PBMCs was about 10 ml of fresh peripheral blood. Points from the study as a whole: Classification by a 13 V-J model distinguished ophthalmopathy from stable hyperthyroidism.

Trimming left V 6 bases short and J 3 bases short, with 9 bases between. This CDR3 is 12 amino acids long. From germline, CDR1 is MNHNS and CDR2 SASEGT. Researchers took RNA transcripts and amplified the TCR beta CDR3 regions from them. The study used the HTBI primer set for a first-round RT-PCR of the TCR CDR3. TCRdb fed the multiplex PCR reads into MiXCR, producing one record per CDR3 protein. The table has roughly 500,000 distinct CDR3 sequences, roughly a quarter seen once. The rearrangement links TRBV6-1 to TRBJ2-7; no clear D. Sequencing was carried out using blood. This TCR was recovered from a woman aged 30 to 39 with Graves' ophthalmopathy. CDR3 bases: TGTGCCAGCAGCGATACAGTCTACGAGCAGTACTTC. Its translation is CASSDTVYEQYF.